This T cell receptor beta chain was obtained from a study of blood T cell repertoires in COVID-19. The CDR3 consists of 18 residues. The germline CDR1 and CDR2 sequences are KGHSH and LQKENI. V shed 3 bases and J shed 4 bases, with 23 bases lying between them. In the authors' workflow: Estimates of nucleated cell counts were drawn from the amplification of reference gene primers. The table came from immunoSEQ multiplex PCR; TCRdb's copy has only in-frame clones and leaves some out. That table is the source of V, J and clone size, and D and trimming were worked out from the DNA. The table lists 340,000 or so clones, about 86% of them singletons.

The V and J genes are TRBV18 and TRBJ2-3; D is perhaps TRBD2 (9 bases). The material sequenced was PBMCs or T cells enriched from blood (not recorded which). The TCR comes from a woman between 40 and 55 years old with acute COVID-19. For the CDR3, the DNA is TGTGCCAGCTCACCGGGGCTAGCGGGGACAGGCGGCGCAGATACGCAGTATTTT. Translating gives CASSPGLAGTGGADTQYF.